This TCR beta chain was identified in a study of T cells after somatic rescue of genetic block. This CDR3 spans 12 amino acids. V lost 0 bases, J lost 6 bases, and 5 bases lay in between. CDR1 is SGHRS, CDR2 YFSETQ, per germline. Method: immunoSEQ multiplex PCR; TCRdb's copy keeps in-frame clones and lacks some. Here the sample spans about 120,000 clones, over 80% being singletons. This clone was picked up one time. This sequence was found in a woman younger than 35. The sample was peripheral blood mononuclear cells (PBMCs). The V call is TRBV5-1, the J call TRBJ2-3; possibly TRBD1 for D (5 bases). The CDR3 sequence is CASSLEGDTQYF. CDR3 bases: TGCGCCAGCAGCTTGGAGGGGGATACGCAGTATTTT.